What follows are 25 T cell receptor beta chains derived from one specimen sequenced in a study of cytotoxic CD8 clonotypes in ibrutinib-treated CLL. Profiled with immunoSEQ multiplex PCR; TCRdb holds only in-frame clones, not every one. Of approximately 140,000 clones in the sample, around 93% are singletons; the top ten hold approximately 11%. Sequenced here: PBMCs, sampled after 12 months of ibrutinib treatment. The source of these receptors is a human donor with chronic lymphocytic leukemia.

CDR3 coding DNA: TGTGCCAGCAGTGCAGGGTACACCGGGGAGCTGTTTTTT. It yields the protein CASSAGYTGELFF. The rearrangement uses TRBV25-1 and TRBJ2-2; D possibly corresponds to TRBD1 (5 bases). Trimming removed 4 bases from V and 3 bases from J, with 6 bases in between. Germline assignment: CDR1 MGHDK and CDR2 SYGVNS. The CDR3 consists of 13 residues.

The chain employs TRBV7-3 and TRBJ2-2; D is ambiguous. Germline V gives CDR1 SGHTA, CDR2 FQGTGA. The CDR3 is 12 residues long. V was cut by 2 bases and J by 8 bases, with 6 bases left in between. CDR3 sequence: CASSLHRGELFF. The CDR3 DNA reads as TGTGCCAGCAGCTTACATCGAGGGGAGCTGTTTTTT. Variable domain in full (rest from reference TRBV7-3 and TRBJ2-2): GAGVSQTPSNKVTEKGKYVELRCDPISGHTALYWYRQSLGQGPEFLIYFQGTGAADDSGLPNDRFFAVRPEGSVSTLKIQRTERGDSAVYLCASSLHRGELFFGEGSRLTVL.

This chain connects TRBV7-9 to TRBJ2-5, with 9 bases identical to TRBD2. The germline CDR1 and CDR2 sequences are SEHNR and FQNEAQ (reference sequence). The CDR3 contains 14 residues. Trimming removed 5 bases from V and 3 bases from J; junction bases left unmatched: 4. The CDR3 loop reads CASSRRLAEETQYF. CDR3 nucleotide sequence: TGTGCCAGCAGCCGGCGACTAGCGGAAGAGACCCAGTACTTC.

This clone has a handful of counts. The rearrangement joins TRBV4-2 to TRBJ1-1; 9 bases align to TRBD1. Germline V gene lookup returns CDR1 LGHNA and CDR2 YNFKEQ. With V trimmed by 3 bases and J by 3 bases, 8 bases remained unmatched. CDR3 size: 16 residues. CDR3 sequence (DNA): TGTGCCAGCAGCCAGAATACAGGGGGCGCGGACACTGAAGCTTTCTTT. This encodes CASSQNTGGADTEAFF.

J is TRBJ2-7 and V is TRBV4-3; TRBD1 is a possible D gene (6 bases). With 0 bases removed from V and 2 bases from J, the gap between germline ends came to 11 bases. Per the germline V gene, CDR1 is LGHNA and CDR2 is YSLEER. The CDR3 runs 15 residues. CDR3 coding DNA: TGCGCCAGCAGCCAAGACAGCCGGGACACCTACGAGCAGTACTTC. Residues: CASSQDSRDTYEQYF.

The gene calls are TRBV28 and TRBJ2-5, with D perhaps matching TRBD2 (6 bases). The CDR3 runs to 14 residues. The V gene lost 6 bases and the J gene lost 5 bases, with 16 bases spanning the gap. Per the germline V gene, CDR1 is MDHEN and CDR2 is SYDVKM. CDR3 loop: CASSSGLARETQYF. For the CDR3, the DNA is TGTGCCAGCAGCTCGGGACTGGCCAGGGAGACCCAGTACTTC.

The chain employs TRBV28 and TRBJ2-5; D is perhaps TRBD1 (5 bases). With 2 bases removed from V and 2 bases from J, the gap between germline ends came to 9 bases. This CDR3 has 14 amino acids. Germline assignment: CDR1 MDHEN and CDR2 SYDVKM. CDR3 region: CASSLADTQETQYF. CDR3 coding DNA: TGTGCCAGCAGTTTAGCGGACACTCAAGAGACCCAGTACTTC.

V is TRBV11-2 and J is TRBJ2-1, with 14 positions matching TRBD2. Per the germline V gene, CDR1 is SGHAT and CDR2 is FQNNGV. Unmatched junction bases numbered 2, after V lost 1 base and J lost 0 bases. The CDR3 contains 18 residues. CDR3 in DNA: TGTGCCAGCAGCTTAGGACTAGCGGGAGGGTTCTCCTACAATGAGCAGTTCTTC. Its translation: CASSLGLAGGFSYNEQFF.

This clone was observed a few times. The V gene is TRBV20-1, the J gene TRBJ1-2; D perhaps matches TRBD1 (5 bases). Germline CDR1 is DFQATT and CDR2 is SNEGSKA (reference sequence). CDR3 length: 11 amino acids. Trimming cost V 3 bases and J 4 bases, with 6 bases left between them. The CDR3 nucleotides read TGCAGTGCTAGGGGGGGCTATGGCTACACCTTC. Protein: CSARGGYGYTF.

This chain uses TRBV11-1 with TRBJ2-2; D assignment may be TRBD1 or TRBD2 (6 bases each). Trimming stripped 4 bases from V and 5 bases from J, with 11 bases between. The CDR3 runs 14 residues. Germline CDR1 is SGHAT and CDR2 is FQDESV (reference sequence). CDR3 nucleotide sequence: TGTGCCAGCAGCTCCCAAGGGGGGACCGGGGAGCTGTTTTTT. Translated: CASSSQGGTGELFF.

This clone was found once. The gene calls are TRBV2 and TRBJ2-7; D may be TRBD1 (6 bases). V lost 6 bases to trimming and J lost 0 bases, with 12 bases between them. CDR1 is SNHLY and CDR2 is FYNNEI in the germline V gene. This CDR3 is 14 amino acids long. CDR3 sequence: CASRRDTFSYEQYF. The CDR3 region has the DNA TGTGCCAGCAGACGGGACACTTTCTCCTACGAGCAGTACTTC.

The chain joins TRBV27 to TRBJ2-7; 10 bases are a match to TRBD2. Germline loops: CDR1 MNHEY, CDR2 SMNVEV (reference sequence). The CDR3 has 15 residues. With V trimmed by 5 bases and J by 5 bases, 9 bases remained unmatched. The CDR3 nucleotides read TGTGCCAGCAGTCCGCGGACTAGCGGAAGAAACGAGCAGTACTTC. Amino acids: CASSPRTSGRNEQYF.

V and J are TRBV21-1 and TRBJ2-7; no check of the table's D call, TRBD2, against the DNA was made. TRBV21-1 is given as a pseudogene. CDR3 length: 17 residues. CDR3 protein: CASSKRVGVRSSYEQYF. Here the CDR3 DNA reads TGTGCCAGCAGCAAACGGGTCGGGGTAAGGAGCTCCTACGAGCAGTACTTC.

This sequence joins TRBV6-5 and TRBJ2-4, with 7 bases aligning to TRBD1. The trim removed 5 bases at V and 5 bases at J, leaving 6 bases unmatched. Germline lookup yields CDR1 MNHEY and CDR2 SVGAGI. The CDR3 is made up of 14 amino acids. CDR3 bases: TGTGCCAGCAGTCGGGACAGCTCAGAAAACATTCAGTACTTC. Protein product: CASSRDSSENIQYF.

The table lists this clone with a count of one. This chain joins TRBV28 and TRBJ2-1; 8 bases agree with TRBD2. Germline lookup yields CDR1 MDHEN and CDR2 SYDVKM. V lost 10 bases, J lost 4 bases, and 3 bases stayed unmatched. The CDR3 covers 12 residues. The CDR3: CAITSGYNEQFF. The CDR3, as DNA: TGTGCCATTACTAGCGGATACAATGAGCAGTTCTTC.

The chain couples TRBV28 to TRBJ2-2; TRBD2 might be the D (6 bases). This CDR3 is 16 amino acids long. Between the trimmed V and J ends, which lost 10 bases and 0 bases, there was a span of 18 bases. CDR1 and CDR2 (germline): MDHEN, SYDVKM. DNA for the CDR3: TGTGCCACCAGGCTCGGGAGAACGGCGAACACCGGGGAGCTGTTTTTT. It translates to CATRLGRTANTGELFF.

The chain is built from TRBV6-5 and TRBJ1-3; D gene ambiguous. CDR1 and CDR2 from the germline V gene are MNHEY and SVGAGI. The CDR3 runs to 15 residues. Between the trimmed V and J ends, which lost 2 bases and 2 bases, there was a span of 10 bases. The CDR3 loop reads CASSYEVLPGNTIYF. As DNA, the CDR3 is TGTGCCAGCAGTTACGAAGTACTGCCTGGAAACACCATATATTTT.

The V gene is TRBV6-6, the J gene TRBJ1-3, with D unclear. The germline V gene encodes CDR1 MNHNY and CDR2 SVGAGI (reference sequence). The CDR3 runs 15 residues. The V end lost 3 bases, the J end lost 4 bases, and 13 bases lay between the germline ends. CDR3 region: CASSYPDPAGNTIYF. CDR3 DNA: TGTGCCAGCAGTTATCCCGACCCAGCCGGAAACACCATATATTTT.

J is TRBJ1-4 and V is TRBV28, with TRBD1 as a possible D gene (6 bases). Germline CDR1 MDHEN, CDR2 SYDVKM. V was trimmed by 6 bases and J by 8 bases, leaving 13 bases between them. The CDR3 spans 13 residues. CDR3 residues: CASRYRDLEKLFF. The CDR3 DNA reads TGTGCCAGCAGGTACAGGGACCTGGAAAAACTGTTTTTT.

The chain carries TRBV11-3 and TRBJ2-3; 7 bases match TRBD1. V shed 5 bases, J shed 7 bases, and the junction held 9 bases outside the gene matches. This CDR3 is built from 14 residues. CDR1 SGHNT and CDR2 YENEEA come from the germline V gene. The CDR3 DNA reads TGTGCCAGCAGCCCCGCCGGGACAGCAAATACGCAGTATTTT. Its protein is CASSPAGTANTQYF. Based on the CDR3 plus reference TRBV11-3 and TRBJ2-3, the full variable domain is EAGVVQSPRYKIIEKKQPVAFWCNPISGHNTLYWYLQNLGQGPELLIRYENEEAVDDSQLPKDRFSAERLKGVDSTLKIQPAELGDSAVYLCASSPAGTANTQYFGPGTRLTVL.

V usage is TRBV28 and J usage is TRBJ2-3, with 9 bases matching TRBD1. The CDR3 is 16 residues long. With V trimmed by 3 bases and J by 2 bases, 6 bases remained unmatched. The germline CDR1 and CDR2 sequences are MDHEN and SYDVKM. Here the CDR3 DNA reads TGTGCCAGCAGTTTTCCCGGGACAGGGCACACAGATACGCAGTATTTT. Translated, it gives CASSFPGTGHTDTQYF. Full variable domain (remainder filled in from reference TRBV28 and TRBJ2-3): DVKVTQSSRYLVKRTGEKVFLECVQDMDHENMFWYRQDPGLGLRLIYFSYDVKMKEKGDIPEGYSVSREKKERFSLILESASTNQTSMYLCASSFPGTGHTDTQYFGPGTRLTVL.

The chain couples TRBV19 to TRBJ2-1; D perhaps matches TRBD2 (5 bases). The CDR3 is made up of 17 amino acids. The germline V gene encodes CDR1 LNHDA and CDR2 SQIVND (reference sequence). Trimming cost V 4 bases and J 5 bases, with 21 bases left between them. CDR3 sequence reads: CASSTFSKRPQDNEQFF. In nucleotides, the CDR3 is TGTGCCAGTAGTACCTTTTCTAAGCGGCCCCAAGACAATGAGCAGTTCTTC. Full variable domain (missing parts from reference TRBV19 and TRBJ2-1): DGGITQSPKYLFRKEGQNVTLSCEQNLNHDAMYWYRQDPGQGLRLIYYSQIVNDFQKGDIAEGYSVSREKKESFPLTVTSAQKNPTAFYLCASSTFSKRPQDNEQFFGPGTRLTVL.

V and J are TRBV19 and TRBJ1-5, with 10 bases aligning to TRBD1. The CDR3 is 14 residues long. Per germline, CDR1 LNHDA and CDR2 SQIVND (reference sequence). Trimming at V came to 4 bases and at J to 5 bases, leaving 2 bases not matched to a gene. CDR3 DNA: TGTGCCAGTAGTAGGACAGGGGGGTATCAGCCCCAGCATTTT. Translation: CASSRTGGYQPQHF.

The gene calls are TRBV28 and TRBJ2-6; a possible D gene is TRBD2 (5 bases). The length of the CDR3 is 14 residues. Germline CDR1 reads MDHEN; CDR2 reads SYDVKM. V was cut by 7 bases and J by 4 bases, with 11 bases left in between. The CDR3 loop is CASISGSGANVLTF. The CDR3 DNA reads as TGTGCCAGCATTTCGGGGTCCGGGGCCAACGTCCTGACTTTC. Combining the CDR3 with reference TRBV28 and TRBJ2-6 gives the whole variable domain DVKVTQSSRYLVKRTGEKVFLECVQDMDHENMFWYRQDPGLGLRLIYFSYDVKMKEKGDIPEGYSVSREKKERFSLILESASTNQTSMYLCASISGSGANVLTFGAGSRLTVL.

J is TRBJ1-4 and V is TRBV28, with D possibly matching TRBD1 (6 bases). CDR3 length: 16 residues. The V and J ends lost 3 bases and 8 bases respectively, with 19 bases between them. Germline V CDR1 and CDR2: MDHEN, SYDVKM. CDR3 sequence (DNA): TGTGCCAGCAGTTTTGCCCCGGGACAAGGACCAGAAAAACTGTTTTTT. Translating it yields CASSFAPGQGPEKLFF.